There are a few counts of the clone carrying this TCR beta chain. This CDR3 contains 16 residues. V lost 0 bases, J lost 1 base, and 0 bases stayed unmatched. The germline CDR1 and CDR2 sequences are SGHTA and FQGNSA. This entry is derived from a study of T-cell memory formation after mild COVID-19. Study at large: Most TCR clusters belonged to a single donor.

cDNA libraries for TCR alpha and TCR beta, carrying sample barcodes and UMIs, came from 5'RACE with constant-segment primers. MiXCR, run by TCRdb on the 5' RACE reads, gives a single entry per CDR3 protein. The table records a few hundred thousand distinct CDR3 sequences, 15% to 20% of them present only once. The genes are TRBV7-2 and TRBJ2-1; TRBD2 aligns across 10 bases. The TCR sequence derives from a man between 18 and 35 years old who had mild COVID-19 (a few samples of this study predate the infection). Cell type and time point are not known. Sequenced input: PBMCs or a T cell subset sorted from them (not recorded which). DNA for the CDR3: TGTGCCAGCAGCTTAGCGACTAGCGGGTCCTACAATGAGCAGTTCTTC. It codes for CASSLATSGSYNEQFF.